The T cell receptor (beta chain) described here comes from a study of a mutant IDH1 vaccine in newly diagnosed glioma (dated by TCRdb to the early 2020s). About the study as a whole: In the chemotherapy-containing groups, vaccination started alongside temozolomide cycles, whereas in patients who had radiotherapy alone it started 4-6 weeks after radiotherapy. Longitudinal TCRB deep sequencing was done for some 26 treated patients, wherever samples were available for exploratory analyses. Peripheral blood was collected at six visits: V03 (baseline), V05, V07, V10, V12 and V13. The week-35 safety follow-up took place at visit V12, and the week-47 end of study took place at visit V13. The approximately 30 treated patients were approximately 62% male and roughly 38% female, with a mean age of roughly 40 years. Before enrollment, most patients had been given radiochemotherapy with temozolomide as standard therapy, while the rest had received either radiotherapy alone or temozolomide alone.

To note about this clone: Its antigen is currently not known. No much larger clone exists at a distance of one base, and base qualities are not known.

Study-wide findings and limitations: Immune responses induced by the vaccine were seen in roughly 92% of patients across multiple MHC alleles. Pseudoprogression seemed to be unrelated to changes in the top peripheral T cell clonotypes found by TCRB sequencing. It was noted by the authors that analyses of patient blood samples could not be reproduced owing to sample limitations. PBMC samples for TCRB deep sequencing were selected based on availability.

This sample's time point label indicates: week 35, safety follow-up. Each vaccine dose, consisting of 300 ug of a 20-mer mutant IDH1 peptide in Montanide, was administered subcutaneously with topical imiquimod. Patients were given eight vaccinations, in weeks 1, 3, 5, 7, 11, 15, 19 and 23, which matched visits V03 through V10. All donors had newly diagnosed IDH1-mutant astrocytomas of WHO grade 3 or 4 that showed loss of nuclear ATRX. The samples were drawn from NOA16, a multicentre, single-arm, open-label phase I trial in Germany that tested a mutant IDH1 peptide vaccine in humans for the first time. Genomic DNA for TCRB sequencing was isolated from EDTA blood with the DNeasy Blood and Tissue Kit. Library preparation employed the immunoSEQ multiplex PCR assay. Rearranged TCR beta chain sequences were amplified with the hsTCRB Kit following the manufacturer's protocol. TCRB libraries were sequenced on an Illumina MiSeq. As for the authors' bioinformatics: Demultiplexing, trimming and gene mapping were performed with the kit vendor's proprietary platform. In its TCRdb copy, this immuneACCESS table keeps in-frame sequences only and misses some clones. Where compared with another copy, unresolved V genes explain less than half of these, and the others have no known cause. The V and J calls and clone size are taken from that table; D and trimming were inferred from the DNA. For this sample the table gives just under 70,000 clones, of which roughly 84% were detected only once. Approximately 12% of the sample comes from the top ten.

From the germline V gene (reference sequence), CDR1 is PRHDT and CDR2 is FYEKMQ. Including the terminal cysteine and phenylalanine, the CDR3 comprises 12 residues. Only the CDR3 DNA stays, 36 bases, in frame from base 1. Cut back by 5 bases and 6 bases, the V and J ends lie 9 bases apart. The receptor was isolated from a man younger than 35 with glioma. This chain joins TRBV13 to TRBJ2-3; the D gene is unclear. Specimen: PBMCs, collected from a glioma patient whose treatment included an IDH1 peptide vaccine. This receptor carries the CDR3 CASSPLSDTQYF. Here is the DNA: TGTGCCAGCAGCCCACTCTCCGATACGCAGTATTTT.